The text below deals with one T cell receptor (beta chain). The target of this receptor is not known. No much larger clone exists at a distance of one base, and base qualities are not known. Library preparation used the immunoSEQ multiplex PCR assay. RNA was extracted from all samples and reverse transcribed into cDNA, which served as template for TCR sequencing. First-strand cDNA was synthesized with SuperScript III using a 2:1 mix of oligo-dT and random hexamers. A synthetic immune receptor repertoire was used to measure amplification bias, and any remaining bias was corrected computationally. Concerning the study's data processing: After raw reads were preprocessed to remove errors, the CDR3 was defined following IMGT conventions as running from the conserved cysteine to phenylalanine. Clonality was calculated as 1 minus Shannon entropy normalized by log2 of the number of productive unique TCRs. Scalp TCRbeta sequences were cross-referenced with sorted blood CD4 and CD8 repertoires so that the CD4 or CD8 identity of scalp clones could be inferred. Held by TCRdb, this immuneACCESS table contains in-frame sequences only and omits some clones. Under half of the omission traces to an unresolved V gene where checked; the cause of the rest is unknown. V, J and clone size were drawn from that table, and D and trimming were deduced from the DNA. The sample table lists under 95,000 clones, about three quarters of them with a count of one. Roughly 17% of the sample belongs to the ten largest clones.

The sample comes from a study of CD8+ T cells in alopecia areata (dated by TCRdb to 2017 to 2018). General notes on the study: The treated patients, all with moderate-to-severe alopecia areata, were enrolled in an open-label pilot trial of oral tofacitinib given at 5 to 10 mg twice daily. Tofacitinib was given for 6 to 18 months, followed by 6 months of follow-up off drug to assess delayed response and recurrence. Disease severity in treated patients was measured with the SALT score, which quantifies the percentage of affected scalp surface area. The study used high-throughput TCRbeta sequencing to examine T cell clonal expansion in alopecia areata, in both the C3H/HeJ mouse model and human patients. In humans, TCRbeta sequencing was performed on scalp tissue and on sorted CD4+ and CD8+ peripheral blood T cells from healthy controls and from patients with patchy or totalis/universalis alopecia areata. Patients on tofacitinib were biopsied at baseline and after 4 and 24 weeks of treatment, and several of the patients also had a later scalp biopsy. Clonality in the scalp was compared among normal scalp (n=4), patchy alopecia areata scalp (n=8), and alopecia totalis/universalis scalp (n=8). RNA was extracted with the PAXgene miRNA kit for fixed scalp, the miRNeasy kit for PBMCs, and the RNeasy kit for mouse skin. Amplification of TCRbeta CDR3 regions was done by immunoSEQ multiplex PCR using 35 Vbeta forward primers and 13 Jbeta reverse primers.

Sample treatment or condition, as interpreted from the label and publication: oral pan-JAK inhibitor, 5-10 mg twice daily. Lesional scalp punch biopsies and peripheral blood were obtained from alopecia areata patients. After PBMCs were isolated by density centrifugation and stained for CD3, CD4 and CD8, a FACSAria was used to sort CD4+ and CD8+ T cells. The paper's findings and limits, for the study overall: Compared with mice, TCR sequences shared between patients were less clear, possibly partly because of HLA diversity across the patient population. During tofacitinib treatment, many expanded lesional clones stuck around in both scalp and blood, and this persistence may partly explain why relapse happens after treatment is stopped. Tofacitinib significantly lowered scalp clonality and the number of expanded CD8+ clones among the top 100 scalp clones. Unlike mouse skin, where gammadelta T cells dominate, normal human skin contains resident alphabeta T cells that get sequenced too, which complicates analysis of the scalp TCR repertoire. Lesional scalp, especially in alopecia totalis/universalis, showed higher clonality and more expanded CD8+ clones than normal scalp, suggesting antigenic drive. Because the treated cohort was small and had just a single nonresponder, larger studies are needed to establish links between baseline CD8+ expansion and response.

The junction shows trimming of 1 base on V and 4 bases on J, and the gene matches do not reach 0 bases of it. Taken from the germline V gene, the CDR1 and CDR2 loops are SGHNT and YENEEA. Taken from cysteine to phenylalanine, the CDR3 has 13 residues. Of the read, only the CDR3 DNA is kept; its 39 bases are in frame from base 1. The chain joins TRBV11-3 to TRBJ2-7; the junction holds 8 bases that match TRBD2. The sequenced sample was CD8+ T cells sorted from blood, obtained at week 44, from a patient treated with tofacitinib. The TCR was taken from a human donor with alopecia areata. CDR3 sequence: CASSLGGGYEQYF. The DNA sequence is given as TGTGCCAGCAGCTTAGGCGGGGGGTACGAGCAGTACTTC.